This T cell receptor (beta chain) was retrieved from a study of coeliac disease. Study-level findings and limits: Largely private TRB repertoires meant most sequences were sample-unique.

The assay was immunoSEQ multiplex PCR, and TCRdb's table has in-frame clones only and misses some. The sample records some 2,500 clones, over 70% being singletons. A note on this clone: Its matching antigen is unknown.

Germline values: CDR1 MRHNA, CDR2 SNTAGT. This CDR3 is 13 amino acids long. Deletions cut 3 bases from V and 1 base from J, with 3 bases between. Sequenced input: lymphocytes from the gut lamina propria. This sequence originates from a human donor without celiac disease. V is TRBV6-4 and J is TRBJ2-2; D is undetermined. CDR3 in DNA: TGTGCCAGCAGTGATAGGAACACCGGGGAGCTGTTTTTT. Its translation: CASSDRNTGELFF.